This T cell receptor (beta chain) was profiled in a study of T cell changes during pregnancy in multiple sclerosis. Clones were read by immunoSEQ multiplex PCR, and TCRdb kept only the in-frame ones, dropping some. There are 50,000 to 70,000 clones in the sample; around 92% occur only once, and approximately 1.5% lies in the top ten. Trimming took off 1 base at V and 0 bases at J, with 5 bases between the two ends. The CDR3 length is 14 residues. Germline CDR1 is LGHNA and CDR2 is YNFKEQ. The chain links TRBV4-2 to TRBJ2-3; the D gene is possibly TRBD2 (5 bases). The sequencing here drew on peripheral blood, taken after pregnancy. This receptor was taken from a female donor in good health, enrolled as a control in a pregnancy study. The CDR3 DNA sequence: TGTGCCAGCAGCCAAGGGACTAGCACAGATACGCAGTATTTT. As protein: CASSQGTSTDTQYF.